The T cell receptor (beta chain) described here comes from a study of cytomegalovirus exposure and HLA in healthy donors. The PCR employed 60 Vbeta primers together with 13 Jbeta primers. Only in-frame clones appear in the TCRdb table, and some are missing; sequencing was by immunoSEQ multiplex PCR. The sample includes about 88,000 clones, around 90% of them seen just once. Germline CDR1 reads SGHVS; CDR2 reads FNYEAQ. The CDR3 extends over 12 amino acids. The chain employs TRBV7-6 and TRBJ2-5; D uncertain. The J call may be mistaken, given a closer DNA end match to TRBJ2-7. The TCR was taken from a man between 18 and 35 years old in good health and CMV-seronegative. The source material was PBMCs. For the CDR3, the DNA is TGTGCCAGCAGCTTAGGTGATAACGAGCAGTACTTC. The encoded protein is CASSLGDNEQYF.